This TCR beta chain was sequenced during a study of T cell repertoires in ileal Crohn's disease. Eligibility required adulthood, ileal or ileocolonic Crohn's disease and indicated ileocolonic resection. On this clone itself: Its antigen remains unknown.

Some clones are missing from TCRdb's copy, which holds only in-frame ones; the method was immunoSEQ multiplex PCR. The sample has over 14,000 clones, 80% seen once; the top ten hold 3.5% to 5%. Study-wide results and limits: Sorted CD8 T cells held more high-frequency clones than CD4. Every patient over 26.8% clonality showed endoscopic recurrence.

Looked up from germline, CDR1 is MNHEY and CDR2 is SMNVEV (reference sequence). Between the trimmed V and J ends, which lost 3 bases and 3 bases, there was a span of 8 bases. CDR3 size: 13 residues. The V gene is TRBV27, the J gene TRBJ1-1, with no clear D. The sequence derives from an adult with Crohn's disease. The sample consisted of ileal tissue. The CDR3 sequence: CASSFTQYTEAFF. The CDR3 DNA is TGTGCCAGCAGTTTTACCCAGTACACTGAAGCTTTCTTT.